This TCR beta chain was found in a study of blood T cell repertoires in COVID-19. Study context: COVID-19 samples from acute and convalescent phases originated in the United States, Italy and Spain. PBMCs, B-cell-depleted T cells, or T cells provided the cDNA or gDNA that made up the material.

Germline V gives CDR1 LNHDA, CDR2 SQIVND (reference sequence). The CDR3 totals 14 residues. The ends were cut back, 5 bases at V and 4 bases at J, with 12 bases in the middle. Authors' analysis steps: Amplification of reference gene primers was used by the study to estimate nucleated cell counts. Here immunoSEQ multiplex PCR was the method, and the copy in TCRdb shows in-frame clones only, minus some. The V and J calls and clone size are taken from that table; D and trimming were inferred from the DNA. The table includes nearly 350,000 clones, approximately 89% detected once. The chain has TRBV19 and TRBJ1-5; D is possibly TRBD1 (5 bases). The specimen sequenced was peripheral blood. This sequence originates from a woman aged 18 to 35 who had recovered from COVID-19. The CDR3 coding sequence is TGTGCCAGTAGTGTGACCGGGGGAAATCAGCCCCAGCATTTT. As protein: CASSVTGGNQPQHF.